The rows below give T cell receptor beta chains drawn from one sample of a study of blood T cell repertoires in COVID-19. Data came from immunoSEQ multiplex PCR; TCRdb stores just in-frame clones and leaves some out. The data contain around 270,000 clones, roughly nine tenths of them singletons. Sequencing used peripheral blood. All receptors come from a man aged 55 to 70 who had recovered from COVID-19. Each CDR3 is given with its conserved first and last residue. Fields, in order: clone size, J gene, V gene, D gene, CDR3 DNA, CDR3 protein. The D gene is left open where the match is weak. Only part of the rows carry a size: once, few, many, or a class if the clone is expanded.

abundance: NA; j_gene: TRBJ1-2; v_gene: TRBV9; d_gene: TRBD1; CDR3nt: TGTGCCAGCAGCGGACAGGGTGCTAACTATGGCTACACCTTC; CDR3aa: CASSGQGANYGYTF
abundance: NA; j_gene: TRBJ1-2; v_gene: TRBV6-4; d_gene: NA; CDR3nt: TGTGCCAGCAGTGACACCGCCAGGGATAACTATGGCTACACCTTC; CDR3aa: CASSDTARDNYGYTF
abundance: NA; j_gene: TRBJ2-7; v_gene: TRBV11-2; d_gene: TRBD1; CDR3nt: TGTGCCAGCATCAAAAACAGGGGGCCCTTCGGGGAGCAGTACTTC; CDR3aa: CASIKNRGPFGEQYF
abundance: NA; j_gene: TRBJ2-2; v_gene: TRBV18; d_gene: TRBD2; CDR3nt: TGTGCCAGCTCACCCCTCGGACTAGCGGGCCCGAACACCGGGGAGCTGTTTTTT; CDR3aa: CASSPLGLAGPNTGELFF
abundance: NA; j_gene: TRBJ2-2; v_gene: TRBV11-2; d_gene: NA; CDR3nt: TGTGCCAGCACCTCCGGGAGCACCGGGGAGCTGTTTTTT; CDR3aa: CASTSGSTGELFF
abundance: NA; j_gene: TRBJ1-2; v_gene: TRBV13; d_gene: NA; CDR3nt: TGTGCCAGCAGCTTAGGCCTTTCGGGGAACACCTTC; CDR3aa: CASSLGLSGNTF
abundance: NA; j_gene: TRBJ2-5; v_gene: TRBV5-1; d_gene: NA; CDR3nt: TGCGCCAGCAGCTTGCGGGGGACGTACCAAGAGACCCAGTACTTC; CDR3aa: CASSLRGTYQETQYF
abundance: NA; j_gene: TRBJ2-5; v_gene: TRBV11-2; d_gene: TRBD2; CDR3nt: TGTGCCAGCAGCTTAGCGACCGGGACTAGCGGACACCAAGAGACCCAGTACTTC; CDR3aa: CASSLATGTSGHQETQYF
abundance: NA; j_gene: TRBJ2-7; v_gene: TRBV18; d_gene: TRBD2; CDR3nt: TGTGCCAGCTCCCTAGCGGCAGGGACTACCTACGAGCAGTACTTC; CDR3aa: CASSLAAGTTYEQYF
abundance: once; j_gene: TRBJ1-5; v_gene: TRBV7-9; d_gene: TRBD1; CDR3nt: TGTGCCAGCAGCCATATCGACAGGGTTGGACAGCCCCAGCATTTT; CDR3aa: CASSHIDRVGQPQHF
abundance: NA; j_gene: TRBJ1-2; v_gene: TRBV21-1; d_gene: NA; CDR3nt: TGTGCCAGCAGCAAAGTGAAGAGGTCCCCGTCCTATGGCTACACCTTC; CDR3aa: CASSKVKRSPSYGYTF
abundance: NA; j_gene: TRBJ2-2; v_gene: TRBV11-3; d_gene: NA; CDR3nt: TGTGCCAGCAGCTCCCGGGGGGCCTACATCGGGGAGCTGTTTTTT; CDR3aa: CASSSRGAYIGELFF
abundance: NA; j_gene: TRBJ2-4; v_gene: TRBV14; d_gene: TRBD1; CDR3nt: TGTGCCAGCAGCCAAAGACAGGGGGTAGACATTCAGTACTTC; CDR3aa: CASSQRQGVDIQYF